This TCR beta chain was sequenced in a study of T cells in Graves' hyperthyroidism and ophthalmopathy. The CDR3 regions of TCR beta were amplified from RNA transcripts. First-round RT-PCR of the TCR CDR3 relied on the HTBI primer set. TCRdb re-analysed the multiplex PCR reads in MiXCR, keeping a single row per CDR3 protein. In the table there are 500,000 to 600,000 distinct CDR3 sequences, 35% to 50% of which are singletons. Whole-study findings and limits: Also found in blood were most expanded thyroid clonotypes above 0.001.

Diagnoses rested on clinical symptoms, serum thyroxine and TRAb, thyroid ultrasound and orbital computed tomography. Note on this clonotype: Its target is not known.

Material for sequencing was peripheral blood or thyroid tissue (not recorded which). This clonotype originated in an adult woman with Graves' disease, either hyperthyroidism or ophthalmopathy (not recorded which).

Written as DNA, the CDR3 is TGTGCCACCAGCCGGACACGTCCCCGGGAGACCCAGTACTTC. Translation: CATSRTRPRETQYF. The rearrangement links TRBV15 to TRBJ2-5; D is perhaps TRBD1 (5 bases). Looked up from germline, CDR1 is LNHNV and CDR2 is YYDKDF (reference sequence). The V and J ends lost 5 bases and 5 bases respectively, with 15 bases between them. This CDR3 has 14 residues.